In its sample, the clone carrying this T cell receptor beta chain was seen many times. The antigen is undetermined. TCR beta CDR3 regions were amplified from RNA transcripts. First-round RT-PCR of the TCR CDR3 relied on the HTBI primer set. TCRdb itself ran the multiplex PCR reads through MiXCR, one entry per CDR3 protein. The sample includes roughly 550,000 distinct CDR3 sequences, approximately 16% of them seen just once. The data are from a study of T cells in Graves' hyperthyroidism and ophthalmopathy. The overall study: Peripheral blood was acquired at first diagnosis, ahead of any therapy whatsoever. Study-wide findings and caveats: Blood held most thyroid clonotypes expanded above 0.001 frequency.

The V gene's germline CDR1 is SEHNR and CDR2 FQNEAQ (reference sequence). CDR3 size: 13 residues. V was cut by 6 bases and J by 5 bases, with 10 bases left in between. This chain joins TRBV7-9 and TRBJ2-2, with D maybe TRBD1 (6 bases). The sample taken for sequencing was blood. This sequence was found in a woman aged 25 to 39 with Graves' ophthalmopathy. CDR3 in DNA: TGTGCCAGCAGACAAGGGGGAACCGGGGAGCTGTTTTTT. Amino acids: CASRQGGTGELFF.